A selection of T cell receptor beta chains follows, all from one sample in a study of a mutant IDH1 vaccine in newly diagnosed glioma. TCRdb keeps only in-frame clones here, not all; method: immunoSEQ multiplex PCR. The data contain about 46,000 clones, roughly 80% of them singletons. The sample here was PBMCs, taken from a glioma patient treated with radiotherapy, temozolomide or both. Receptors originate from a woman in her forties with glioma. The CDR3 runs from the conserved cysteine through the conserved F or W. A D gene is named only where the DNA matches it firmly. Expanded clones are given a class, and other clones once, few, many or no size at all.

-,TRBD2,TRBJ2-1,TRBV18,CASSPLAGGPRGNEQFF,TGTGCCAGCTCACCCCTAGCGGGGGGGCCGCGGGGCAATGAGCAGTTCTTC
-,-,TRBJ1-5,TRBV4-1,CASSQPAGRKGNQPQHF,TGCGCCAGCAGCCAGCCCGCCGGGAGGAAAGGCAATCAGCCCCAGCATTTT
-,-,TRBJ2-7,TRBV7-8,CASSFRTSYEQYF,TGTGCCAGCAGCTTTAGGACCAGCTACGAGCAGTACTTC
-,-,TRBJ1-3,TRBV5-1,CASSSGPSGNTIYF,TGCGCCAGCAGCTCAGGTCCCTCTGGAAACACCATATATTTT
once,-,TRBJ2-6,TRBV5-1,CASSLDSGANVLTF,TGCGCCAGCAGCTTGGATTCTGGGGCCAACGTCCTGACTTTC
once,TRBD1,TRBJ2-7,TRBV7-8,CASSPGQLSYEQYF,TGTGCCAGCAGCCCGGGACAGCTGTCCTACGAGCAGTACTTC
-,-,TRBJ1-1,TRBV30,CAWSVAGRTEAFF,TGTGCCTGGAGTGTGGCAGGGAGAACTGAAGCTTTCTTT
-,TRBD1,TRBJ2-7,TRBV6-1,CASSGDRAYYEQYF,TGTGCCAGCAGTGGGGACAGGGCTTACTACGAGCAGTACTTC
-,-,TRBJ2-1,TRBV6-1,CASSARVNEQFF,TGTGCCAGCAGTGCGAGGGTCAATGAGCAGTTCTTC
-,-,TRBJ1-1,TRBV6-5,CASSYARGVEAFF,TGTGCCAGCAGTTACGCACGGGGCGTTGAAGCTTTCTTT
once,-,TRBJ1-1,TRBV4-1,CASSQEQARGAFF,TGCGCCAGCAGCCAAGAACAGGCCCGGGGAGCTTTCTTT
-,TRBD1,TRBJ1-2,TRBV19,CASHRGKHTGGYGYTF,TGTGCCAGCCACAGGGGAAAACACACCGGGGGCTATGGCTACACCTTC
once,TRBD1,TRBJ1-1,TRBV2,CASRGRDRVPNTEAFF,TGTGCCAGCAGAGGGCGGGACAGGGTACCGAACACTGAAGCTTTCTTT
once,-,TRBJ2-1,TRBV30,CAWSPLPILSYNEQFF,TGTGCCTGGAGTCCCCTCCCTATCCTCTCCTACAATGAGCAGTTCTTC
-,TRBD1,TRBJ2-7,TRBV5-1,CASSAGTGNSYEQYF,TGCGCCAGCAGCGCAGGGACAGGGAATTCCTACGAGCAGTACTTC
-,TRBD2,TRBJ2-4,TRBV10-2,CASSPSGGMAKNIQYF,TGCGCCAGCAGTCCTAGCGGGGGGATGGCCAAAAACATTCAGTACTTC
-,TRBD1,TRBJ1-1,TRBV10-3,CAITNPGQGFTEAFF,TGTGCCATCACCAACCCTGGACAGGGTTTCACTGAAGCTTTCTTT
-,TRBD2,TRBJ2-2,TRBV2,CASSDRAGVSGELFF,TGTGCCAGCAGTGACCGAGCGGGGGTGTCCGGGGAGCTGTTTTTT
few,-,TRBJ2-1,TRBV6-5,CASSTGSTGNEQFF,TGTGCCAGCAGCACAGGTTCCACCGGCAATGAGCAGTTCTTC
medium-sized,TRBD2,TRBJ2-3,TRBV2,CASREPGLGYTQYF,TGTGCCAGCAGAGAACCGGGACTAGGGTACACGCAGTATTTT
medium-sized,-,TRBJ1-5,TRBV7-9,CASSLAGENQPQHF,TGTGCCAGCAGCTTAGCCGGGGAGAATCAGCCCCAGCATTTT
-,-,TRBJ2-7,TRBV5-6,CASSLALRTREQYF,TGTGCCAGCAGCTTGGCGTTACGTACGCGGGAGCAGTACTTC
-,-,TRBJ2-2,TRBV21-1,CASMQRGTGLHTGELFF,TGTGCCAGCATGCAAAGGGGGACAGGGCTGCACACCGGGGAGCTGTTTTTT
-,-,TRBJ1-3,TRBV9,CASSSSGDGNTIYF,TGTGCCAGCAGCAGCTCGGGTGATGGAAACACCATATATTTT
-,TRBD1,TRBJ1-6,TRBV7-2,CASSPQGSISPLHF,TGTGCCAGCAGCCCACAGGGGTCCATTTCACCCCTCCACTTT
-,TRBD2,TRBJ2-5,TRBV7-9,CASSTSVYQETQYF,TGTGCCAGCAGCACTAGCGTGTACCAAGAGACCCAGTACTTC
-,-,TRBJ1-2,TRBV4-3,CASSQDGGPLGDDYGYTF,TGCGCCAGCAGCCAAGATGGGGGCCCCCTGGGAGACGACTATGGCTACACCTTC
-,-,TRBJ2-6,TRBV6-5,CASTVTPSGANVLTF,TGTGCCAGCACGGTAACCCCCTCTGGGGCCAACGTCCTGACTTTC
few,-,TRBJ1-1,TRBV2,CASGLQGFTEAFF,TGTGCCAGCGGCCTACAGGGTTTCACTGAAGCTTTCTTT
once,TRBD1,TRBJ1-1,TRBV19,CASASGGGTLEAFF,TGTGCCAGTGCCTCAGGGGGCGGGACCCTTGAAGCTTTCTTT
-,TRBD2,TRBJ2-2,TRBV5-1,CASSFERGGTGELFF,TGCGCCAGCAGCTTTGAGCGGGGGGGCACCGGGGAGCTGTTTTTT
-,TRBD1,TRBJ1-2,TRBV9,CASSARQGGGYGYTF,TGTGCCAGCAGCGCCCGACAGGGGGGGGGCTATGGCTACACCTTC
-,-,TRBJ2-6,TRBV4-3,CASSQDTGIVSGANVLTF,TGCGCCAGCAGCCAAGATACCGGGATAGTGTCTGGGGCCAACGTCCTGACTTTC
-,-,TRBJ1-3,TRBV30,CAWLSGRLSGNTIYF,TGTGCCTGGCTCTCGGGACGGCTCTCTGGAAACACCATATATTTT
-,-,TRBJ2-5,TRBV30,CAWSVGGVVGTQYF,TGTGCCTGGAGTGTTGGAGGGGTAGTCGGGACCCAGTACTTC
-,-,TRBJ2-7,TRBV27,CASSARVRGSPHEQYF,TGTGCCAGCAGTGCCCGTGTTAGGGGCAGTCCCCACGAGCAGTACTTC
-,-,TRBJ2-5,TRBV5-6,CASSLTRGIQETQYF,TGTGCCAGCAGCTTGACAAGGGGGATCCAAGAGACCCAGTACTTC
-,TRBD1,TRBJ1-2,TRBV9,CASSVTGASNGYTF,TGTGCCAGCAGCGTAACAGGGGCGTCTAATGGCTACACCTTC
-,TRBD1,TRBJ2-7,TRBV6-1,CASRVLGTGGNEQYF,TGTGCCAGCAGGGTTTTGGGGACAGGGGGCAACGAGCAGTACTTC
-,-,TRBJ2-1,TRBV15,CATSRGRGASYNEQFF,TGTGCCACCAGCAGAGGTAGGGGGGCCTCCTACAATGAGCAGTTCTTC
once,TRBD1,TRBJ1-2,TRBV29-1,CSVGSRGLGYGYTF,TGCAGCGTTGGAAGCAGGGGGCTTGGCTATGGCTACACCTTC
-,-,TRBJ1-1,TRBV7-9,CASSFWGMNTEAFF,TGTGCCAGCAGCTTTTGGGGTATGAACACTGAAGCTTTCTTT
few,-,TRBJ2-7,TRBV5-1,CASSFTVVTGKLYEQYF,TGCGCCAGCAGCTTCACGGTCGTAACAGGGAAATTGTACGAGCAGTACTTC
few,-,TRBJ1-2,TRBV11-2,CASSSGQNGYTF,TGTGCCAGCAGCTCCGGACAGAATGGCTACACCTTC
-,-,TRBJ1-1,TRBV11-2,CASSLKGTTEAFF,TGTGCCAGCAGCTTAAAGGGAACCACTGAAGCTTTCTTT
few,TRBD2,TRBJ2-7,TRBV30,CAWSVPSGGYSYEQYF,TGTGCCTGGAGTGTACCTAGCGGGGGTTACTCCTACGAGCAGTACTTC
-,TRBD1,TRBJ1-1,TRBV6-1,CASRSRDRDTEAFF,TGTGCCAGCAGATCACGGGACAGGGACACTGAAGCTTTCTTT
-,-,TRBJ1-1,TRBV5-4,CASSLRNTEAFF,TGTGCCAGCAGCTTGCGGAACACTGAAGCTTTCTTT
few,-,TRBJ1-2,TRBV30,CALSLTGQPLGYTF,TGTGCCCTAAGTTTAACAGGCCAACCTCTAGGCTACACCTTC
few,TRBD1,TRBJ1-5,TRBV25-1,CASSTGVNQPQHF,TGTGCCAGCAGCACAGGGGTAAATCAGCCCCAGCATTTT
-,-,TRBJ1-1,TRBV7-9,CASSFGDTEAFF,TGTGCCAGCAGCTTCGGGGACACTGAAGCTTTCTTT
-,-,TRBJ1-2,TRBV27,CASSFQADYGYTF,TGTGCCAGCAGTTTTCAGGCGGACTATGGCTACACCTTC
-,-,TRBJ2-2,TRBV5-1,CASSPGLEGAGELFF,TGCGCCAGCAGCCCCGGACTAGAGGGGGCCGGGGAGCTGTTTTTT
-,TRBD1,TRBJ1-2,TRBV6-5,CASSYTGTGVNGYTF,TGTGCCAGCAGTTACACTGGGACAGGGGTGAACGGCTACACCTTC
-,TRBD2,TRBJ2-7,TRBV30,CAWRTSGGTYEQYF,TGTGCCTGGAGAACAAGCGGGGGGACCTACGAGCAGTACTTC
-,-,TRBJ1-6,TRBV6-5,CASSYVQGNNSPLHF,TGTGCCAGCAGTTACGTGCAGGGGAATAATTCACCCCTCCACTTT
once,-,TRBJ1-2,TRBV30,CAWSADGTYGYTF,TGTGCCTGGAGCGCGGACGGGACCTATGGCTACACCTTC